This TCR beta chain originates from a study of radiotherapy plus CTLA-4 blockade in lung cancer (dated by TCRdb to 2016 to 2018). Study-level background: Objective responses occurred in about 20% of enrolled patients, and around 30% achieved disease control.

Inclusive of the bounding cysteine and phenylalanine, the CDR3 is 15 residues long. CDR3 DNA only is kept here, 45 bases in frame from base 1. At the junction V is shortened by 2 bases and J by 4 bases, with 12 bases in between. Looking up the germline V gene yields CDR1 MNHNS and CDR2 SASEGT. The method behind the library was the immunoSEQ multiplex PCR assay. The immuneACCESS repertoire file appears here via TCRdb, limited to in-frame rearrangements. These files lack a portion of the clones; in checked studies, under half of the deficit traces to unresolved V genes, and the cause of the others is not known. This sample has roughly 130,000 clones in its table, and 85% to 90% of those were observed once. Roughly 6.9% of the sample rests with the top ten. As concerns this clone: Its specific antigen is unknown. It has no much larger one-base neighbor in the sample; base qualities were not kept.

Focal radiation therapy combined with CTLA-4 blockade (ipilimumab) was tested in patients with chemo-refractory metastatic non-small-cell lung cancer. What the work shows at the level of the full study, not this receptor alone: Early dynamic changes in blood T cell clones, together with increased serum interferon-beta after radiation, were reported as the strongest predictors of response. After treatment with radiotherapy and ipilimumab, TCR clones that came from tumors expanded in the peripheral blood.

Recombination linked TRBV6-1 to TRBJ1-3, with an unclear D gene assignment. The TCR comes from a human donor with non-small cell lung cancer that progressed on radiotherapy plus ipilimumab. The specimen comprised peripheral blood, sampled from a patient treated with radiotherapy plus ipilimumab. CDR3 protein: CASSELGKGGNTIYF. The DNA is as follows: TGTGCCAGCAGTGAATTGGGTAAAGGAGGAAACACCATATATTTT.